This TCR beta chain derives from a study of identical twins. The germline V gene encodes CDR1 MNHEY and CDR2 SVGAGI. The CDR3 is made up of 16 amino acids. Trimming cost V 2 bases and J 3 bases, with 13 bases left between them. A remark on this clonotype: Its antigen is undetermined.

Study-wide findings and caveats: Among monozygotic twins, out-of-frame TCR alpha sharing exceeded what models predicted.

One entry per CDR3 protein, called by TCRdb with MiXCR from the 5' RACE reads. The profile shows just over 450,000 distinct CDR3 sequences, approximately 15% of them singletons. Separately, the same data were catalogued under a study of yellow fever vaccine responses in identical twins.

The source material was CD4+ T cells sorted from blood. The chain employs TRBV6-5 and TRBJ2-2; D might be TRBD2 (6 bases). The clonotype originates from a woman younger than 30 in good health. Written as DNA, the CDR3 is TGTGCCAGCAGTTACGTCTTAGCGGAAGACACCGGGGAGCTGTTTTTT. Protein: CASSYVLAEDTGELFF.